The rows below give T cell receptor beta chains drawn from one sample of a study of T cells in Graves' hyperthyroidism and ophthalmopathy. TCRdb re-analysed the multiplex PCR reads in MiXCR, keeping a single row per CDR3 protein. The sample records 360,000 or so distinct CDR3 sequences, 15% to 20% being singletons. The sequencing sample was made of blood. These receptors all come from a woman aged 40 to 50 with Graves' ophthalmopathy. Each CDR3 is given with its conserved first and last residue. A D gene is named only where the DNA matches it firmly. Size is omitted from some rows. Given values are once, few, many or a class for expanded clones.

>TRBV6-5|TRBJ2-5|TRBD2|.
TGTGCCAGCAGTTGGGTTAGCGGGGGTCGTCAAGAGACCCAGTACTTC
CASSWVSGGRQETQYF
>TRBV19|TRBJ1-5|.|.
TGTGCCAGTAGTAATGGATTAAGCAATCAGCCCCAGCATTTT
CASSNGLSNQPQHF
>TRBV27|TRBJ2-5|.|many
TGTGCCAGCAGTTTATCGATGCGAGGGGAGACCCAGTACTTC
CASSLSMRGETQYF
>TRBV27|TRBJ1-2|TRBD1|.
TGTGCCAGCGGGACAGGGAATGACTATGGCTACACCTTC
CASGTGNDYGYTF
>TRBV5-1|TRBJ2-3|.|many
TGCGCCAGCAGCCCCCCGAGGGCGGTAAGCACAGATACGCAGTATTTT
CASSPPRAVSTDTQYF
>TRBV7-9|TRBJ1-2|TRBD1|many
TGTGCCAGCAGTCCCCCGGGACAGCCCTATGGCTACACCTTC
CASSPPGQPYGYTF
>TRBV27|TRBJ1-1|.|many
TGTGCCAGCAGTCACCAAATGAACACTGAAGCTTTCTTT
CASSHQMNTEAFF
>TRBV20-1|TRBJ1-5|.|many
TGCAGTGCTAGAGTGGGAGGAAGCAATCAGCCCCAGCATTTT
CSARVGGSNQPQHF
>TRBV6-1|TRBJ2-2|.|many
TGTGCCAGCATCAACAACCCGGGACCAAGGGTCGGGGAGCTGTTTTTT
CASINNPGPRVGELFF
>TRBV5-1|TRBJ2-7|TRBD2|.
TGCGCCAGCAGCGATGGGACTAGTAGCGACGAGCAGTACTTC
CASSDGTSSDEQYF
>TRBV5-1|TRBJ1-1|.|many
TGCGCCAGCAGCTGGGGACCGAACACTGAAGCTTTCTTT
CASSWGPNTEAFF
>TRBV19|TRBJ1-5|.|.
TGTGCCAGTAGTATCACCCGAGGGGTTAATCAGCCCCAGCATTTT
CASSITRGVNQPQHF
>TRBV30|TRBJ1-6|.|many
TGTGCCCGGAATATGGGGGGCGCCTCCTCATCACCCCTCCACTTT
CARNMGGASSSPLHF
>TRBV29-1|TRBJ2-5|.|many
TGCAGCGTTGAGGAGCCGGGGACGACCCAGTACTTC
CSVEEPGTTQYF
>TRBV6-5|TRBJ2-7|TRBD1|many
TGTGCCAGCAGGCCAGGGGGTAGCTCCTACGAGCAGTACTTC
CASRPGGSSYEQYF